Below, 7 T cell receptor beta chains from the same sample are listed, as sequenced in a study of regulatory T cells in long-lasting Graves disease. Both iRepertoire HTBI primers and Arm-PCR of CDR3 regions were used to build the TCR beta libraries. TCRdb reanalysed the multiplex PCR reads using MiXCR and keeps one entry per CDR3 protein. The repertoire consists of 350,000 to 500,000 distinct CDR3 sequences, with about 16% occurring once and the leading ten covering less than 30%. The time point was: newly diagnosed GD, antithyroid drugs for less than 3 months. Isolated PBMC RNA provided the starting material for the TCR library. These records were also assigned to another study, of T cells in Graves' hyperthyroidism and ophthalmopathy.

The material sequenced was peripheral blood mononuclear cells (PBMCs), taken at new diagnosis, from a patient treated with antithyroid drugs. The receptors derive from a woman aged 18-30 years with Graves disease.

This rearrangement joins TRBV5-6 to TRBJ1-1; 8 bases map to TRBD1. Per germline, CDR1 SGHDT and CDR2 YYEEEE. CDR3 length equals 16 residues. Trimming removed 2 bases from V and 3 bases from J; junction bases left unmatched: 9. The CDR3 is CASSLGTGLRDTEAFF. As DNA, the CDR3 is TGTGCCAGCAGCTTAGGGACAGGTCTACGGGACACTGAAGCTTTCTTT.

CDR3 sequence reads: CASSYRVSYEQFF. The CDR3 nucleotides read TGTGCCAGCTCTTACAGGGTTTCCTACGAGCAGTTCTTC. The J gene is TRBJ2-5, the V gene TRBV27, with TRBD1 as a possible D gene (6 bases). The J call may be faulty, since TRBJ2-1 better matches the DNA end. The CDR3 sequence is 13 residues long. CDR1 is MNHEY and CDR2 is SMNVEV in the germline V gene (reference sequence).

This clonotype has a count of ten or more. DNA of the CDR3: TGTGCCAGCAATCCCCCCGGGACTAGCGGCACCGGGGAGCTGTTTTTT. It encodes CASNPPGTSGTGELFF. The V and J genes are TRBV28 and TRBJ2-2; 11 bases map to TRBD2. CDR3 length: 16 amino acids. Trimming at V came to 7 bases and at J to 4 bases, leaving 8 bases not matched to a gene. Germline V CDR1 and CDR2: MDHEN, SYDVKM.

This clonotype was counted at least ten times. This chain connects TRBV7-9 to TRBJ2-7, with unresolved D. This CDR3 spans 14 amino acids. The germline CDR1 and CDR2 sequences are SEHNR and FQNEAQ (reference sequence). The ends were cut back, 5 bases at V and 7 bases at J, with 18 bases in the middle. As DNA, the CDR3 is TGTGCCAGCAGCCTAGTGGGCAGCCCCTCAGAGCAGTACTTC. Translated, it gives CASSLVGSPSEQYF.

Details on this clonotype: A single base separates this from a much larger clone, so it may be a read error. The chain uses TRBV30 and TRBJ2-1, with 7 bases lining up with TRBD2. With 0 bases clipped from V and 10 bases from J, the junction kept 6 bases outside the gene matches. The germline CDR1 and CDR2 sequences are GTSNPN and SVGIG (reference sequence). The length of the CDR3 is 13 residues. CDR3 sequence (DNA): TGTGCCTGGAGTGTTGCGGGGGTGAACGAGCAGTTCTTC. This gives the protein CAWSVAGVNEQFF. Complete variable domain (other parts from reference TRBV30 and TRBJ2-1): SQTIHQWPATLVQPVGSPLSLECTVEGTSNPNLYWYRQAAGRGLQLLFYSVGIGQISSEVPQNLSASRPQDRQFILSSKKLLLSDSGFYLCAWSVAGVNEQFFGPGTRLTVL.

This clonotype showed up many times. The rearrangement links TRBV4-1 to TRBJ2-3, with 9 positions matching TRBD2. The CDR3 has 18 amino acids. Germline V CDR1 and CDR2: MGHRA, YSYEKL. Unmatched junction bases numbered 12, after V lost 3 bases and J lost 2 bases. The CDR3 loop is CASSQSSLAGFATDTQYF. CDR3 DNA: TGCGCCAGCAGCCAGTCCTCACTAGCGGGTTTTGCCACAGATACGCAGTATTTT.

In DNA form, the CDR3 reads TGTGCCTGGAGTGTAAGGGGGGGGATTTATTCACCCCTCCACTTT. Encoded protein: CAWSVRGGIYSPLHF. V is TRBV30 and J is TRBJ1-6; possible D gene TRBD1, 6 bases. Trimming took 0 bases from V and 8 from J, leaving 14 bases between them. In germline, CDR1 is GTSNPN, CDR2 SVGIG (reference sequence). The CDR3 covers 15 residues.